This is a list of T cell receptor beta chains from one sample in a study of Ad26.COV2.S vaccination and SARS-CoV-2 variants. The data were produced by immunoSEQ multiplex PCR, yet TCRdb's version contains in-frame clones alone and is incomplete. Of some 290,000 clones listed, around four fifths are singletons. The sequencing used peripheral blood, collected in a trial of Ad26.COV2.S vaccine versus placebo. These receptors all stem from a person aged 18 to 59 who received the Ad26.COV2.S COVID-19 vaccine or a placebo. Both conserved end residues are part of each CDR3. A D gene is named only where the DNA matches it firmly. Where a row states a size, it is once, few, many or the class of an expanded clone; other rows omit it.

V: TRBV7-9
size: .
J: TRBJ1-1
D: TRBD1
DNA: TGTGCCAGCAGCCCAAAGGATACAGGGGAGACTGAAGCTTTCTTT
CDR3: CASSPKDTGETEAFF

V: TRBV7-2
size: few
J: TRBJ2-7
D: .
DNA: TGTGCCAGCAGGGATGCACGCTACGAGCAGTACTTC
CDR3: CASRDARYEQYF

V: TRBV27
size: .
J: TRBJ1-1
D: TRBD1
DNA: TGTGCCAGCAGTTTATCGAGGGACAGGGGCGGCACTGAAGCTTTCTTT
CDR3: CASSLSRDRGGTEAFF

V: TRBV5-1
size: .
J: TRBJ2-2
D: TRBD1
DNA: TGCGCCAGCTCGACAGGGCGGAGCGGGGAGCTGTTTTTT
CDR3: CASSTGRSGELFF

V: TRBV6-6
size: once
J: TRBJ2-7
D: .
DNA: TGTGCCAGCAGTTACATGGGGGCCGCTTACGAGCAGTACTTC
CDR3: CASSYMGAAYEQYF

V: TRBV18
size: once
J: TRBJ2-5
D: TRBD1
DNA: TGTGCCAGCTCACCCTTCCTGGACAGGGAAGAGACCCAGTACTTC
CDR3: CASSPFLDREETQYF

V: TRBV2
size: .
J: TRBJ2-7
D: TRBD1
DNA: TGTGCCAGCGCAGCGGGACAGGGGGCTTTTTACGAGCAGTACTTC
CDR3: CASAAGQGAFYEQYF

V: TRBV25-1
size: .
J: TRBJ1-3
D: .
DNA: TGTGCCAGCAGTGAAGATAGGGACTTTGGAAACACCATATATTTT
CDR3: CASSEDRDFGNTIYF

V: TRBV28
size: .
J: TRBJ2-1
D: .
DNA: TGTGCCAGCAGTTGGCGGGGGCCGGGGAATGAGCAGTTCTTC
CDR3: CASSWRGPGNEQFF

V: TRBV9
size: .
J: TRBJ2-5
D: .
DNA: TGTGCCAGCAGCGCCGCTAGCTCTTATTTCGAGACCCAGTACTTC
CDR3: CASSAASSYFETQYF

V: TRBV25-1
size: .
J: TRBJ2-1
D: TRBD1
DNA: TGTGCCAGCAGTGAATACGAGACAGGGCGCAACAATGAGCAGTTCTTC
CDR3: CASSEYETGRNNEQFF

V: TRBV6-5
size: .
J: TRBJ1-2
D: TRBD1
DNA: TGTGCCAGCTCCGACAGGGAGGGCTATGGCTACACCTTC
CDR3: CASSDREGYGYTF

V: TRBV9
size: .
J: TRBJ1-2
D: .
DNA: TGTGCCAGCGCCCTCATGACCAACTATGGCTACACCTTC
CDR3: CASALMTNYGYTF

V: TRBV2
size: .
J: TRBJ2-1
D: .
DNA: TGTGCCAGCACTGAAAACTCCTACAATGAGCAGTTCTTC
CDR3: CASTENSYNEQFF

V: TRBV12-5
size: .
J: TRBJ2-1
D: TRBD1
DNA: TGTGCTAGTGGTCCCGGGACAGGGAATGAGCAGTTCTTC
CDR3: CASGPGTGNEQFF

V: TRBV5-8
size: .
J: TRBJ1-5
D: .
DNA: TGTGCCAGCAGCTTGGGTATTAGGGCTGGGATCAATCAGCCCCAGCATTTT
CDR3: CASSLGIRAGINQPQHF

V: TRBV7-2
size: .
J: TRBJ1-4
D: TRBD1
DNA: TGTGCCAGCGGGCGGGACAGGGATCGGCCAAATGAAAAACTGTTTTTT
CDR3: CASGRDRDRPNEKLFF

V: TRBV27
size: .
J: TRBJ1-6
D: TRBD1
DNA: TGTGCCAGCAGTCGTACAGGGGGGGAAGGTTCACCCCTCCACTTT
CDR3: CASSRTGGEGSPLHF

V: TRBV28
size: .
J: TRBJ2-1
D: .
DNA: TGTGCCAGCAGTCCGACAGACGTTACCTACAATGAGCAGTTCTTC
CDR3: CASSPTDVTYNEQFF

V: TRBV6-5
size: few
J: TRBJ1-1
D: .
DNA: TGTGCCAGCACCCTAACAGGCGCGAACACTGAAGCTTTCTTT
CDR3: CASTLTGANTEAFF

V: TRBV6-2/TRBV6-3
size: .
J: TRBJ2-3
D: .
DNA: TGTGCCAGCAGTTACATAGGGAATACGCAGTATTTT
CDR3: CASSYIGNTQYF

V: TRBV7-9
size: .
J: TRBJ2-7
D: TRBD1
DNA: TGTGCCAGCAGCCGCGCAGGGGGCTCCTACGAGCAGTACTTC
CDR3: CASSRAGGSYEQYF

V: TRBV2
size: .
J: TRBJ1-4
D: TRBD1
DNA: TGTGCCAGCGCCAACAGGGGCACTAATGAAAAACTGTTTTTT
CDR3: CASANRGTNEKLFF

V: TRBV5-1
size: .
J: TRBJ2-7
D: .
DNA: TGCGCCAGCAGCTTAATGGCGGGGACAACCTACGAGCAGTACTTC
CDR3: CASSLMAGTTYEQYF

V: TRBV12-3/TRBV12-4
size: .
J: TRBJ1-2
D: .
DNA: TGTGCCAGCAGTTTGGCTGAGCTAGGGGGCTACACCTTC
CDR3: CASSLAELGGYTF

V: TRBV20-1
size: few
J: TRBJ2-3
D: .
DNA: TGCAGTGAGGGCCGGACAGATACGCAGTATTTT
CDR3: CSEGRTDTQYF

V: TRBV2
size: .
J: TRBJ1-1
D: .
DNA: TGTGCCAGCAGGCGGTTAAACACTGAAGCTTTCTTT
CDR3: CASRRLNTEAFF

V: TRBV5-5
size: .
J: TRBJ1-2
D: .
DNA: TGTGCCAGCAGCCGGGACGGACGCTATGGCTACACCTTC
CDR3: CASSRDGRYGYTF

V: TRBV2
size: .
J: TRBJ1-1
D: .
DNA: TGTGCCAGCAAGGTCGGGCTTGGCACTGAAGCTTTCTTT
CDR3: CASKVGLGTEAFF

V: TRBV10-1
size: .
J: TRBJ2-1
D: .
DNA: TGCGCCAGCAGGGACCCCCCGACTAGGTGGGGGATCTACAATGAGCAGTTCTTC
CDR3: CASRDPPTRWGIYNEQFF

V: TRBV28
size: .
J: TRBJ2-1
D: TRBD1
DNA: TGTGCCAGCAGGTCACCCCGGGACAGACCTTACAATGAGCAGTTCTTC
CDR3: CASRSPRDRPYNEQFF

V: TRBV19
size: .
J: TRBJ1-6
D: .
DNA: TGTGCCAGTAGGTCCGGGACGGATAATTCACCCCTCCACTTT
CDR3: CASRSGTDNSPLHF